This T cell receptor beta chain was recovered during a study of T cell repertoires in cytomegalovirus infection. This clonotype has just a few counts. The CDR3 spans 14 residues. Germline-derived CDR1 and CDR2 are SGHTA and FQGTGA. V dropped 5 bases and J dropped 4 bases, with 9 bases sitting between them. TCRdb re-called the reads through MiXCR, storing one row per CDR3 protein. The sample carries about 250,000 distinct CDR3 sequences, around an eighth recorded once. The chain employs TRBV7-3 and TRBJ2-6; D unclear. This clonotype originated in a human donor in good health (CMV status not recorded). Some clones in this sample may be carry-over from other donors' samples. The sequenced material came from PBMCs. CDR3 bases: TGTGCCAGCAGCCGTCCCGAAGGGGCCAACGTCCTGACTTTC. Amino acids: CASSRPEGANVLTF.